Shown below are 15 T cell receptor beta chains from a single sample sequenced in a study of long-term antiretroviral therapy in people with HIV. At survey level, the immunoSEQ assay was run in its v3.0 version. Generated by immunoSEQ multiplex PCR, the TCRdb table keeps only in-frame clones and is missing some. This repertoire shows 20,000 to 25,000 clones, 88% found once; its top ten account for roughly 3.4%. The material was unsorted PBMCs, obtained 2.3 years after starting antiretroviral therapy. These receptors were collected from a man in his 60s with HIV.

This clone was observed once. This chain joins TRBV2 and TRBJ1-2; D gene uncertain. Deletions cut 6 bases from V and 1 base from J, with 12 bases between. The germline V gene has CDR1 SNHLY and CDR2 FYNNEI. CDR3 length: 14 residues. The chain's CDR3 is CASRAAEINYGYTF. The CDR3 DNA is TGTGCCAGCAGGGCGGCAGAAATTAACTATGGCTACACCTTC.

In its sample, this clone was seen a few times. The genes are TRBV5-4 and TRBJ2-7; weak D call: TRBD1 (6 bases). The CDR3 length is 17 residues. Germline V gives CDR1 SGHNT, CDR2 YYREEE (reference sequence). Trimming left V 4 bases short and J 1 base short, with 21 bases between. The CDR3 loop is CASSLLKLGHQSYEQYF. As DNA, the CDR3 is TGTGCCAGCAGCCTGTTAAAGCTGGGACACCAGTCCTACGAGCAGTACTTC.

This sequence joins TRBV5-4 and TRBJ1-1; 7 positions agree with TRBD1. The V gene end was trimmed by 0 bases and the J gene end by 7 bases; junction bases not matched to a gene: 6. The CDR3 spans 14 residues. The germline CDR1 and CDR2 sequences are SGHNT and YYREEE (reference sequence). The CDR3 bases are TGTGCCAGCAGCTTGGCAGTGGGACAGAGTGAAGCTTTCTTT. Protein product: CASSLAVGQSEAFF.

The V and J genes are TRBV19 and TRBJ2-3, with D possibly being TRBD1 (5 bases). There are 14 residues in the CDR3. CDR1 and CDR2 (germline): LNHDA, SQIVND (reference sequence). V lost 3 bases and J 4 bases, leaving 11 bases between the germline ends. The CDR3, as DNA: TGTGCCAGTAGTATTTTACAGGTTCCAGATACGCAGTATTTT. Its protein is CASSILQVPDTQYF.

This clone is medium-sized. CDR3 DNA: TGTGCCAGCAGTATGGACAGGGCCTACGGCTACACCTTC. Amino acids: CASSMDRAYGYTF. V and J are TRBV6-6 and TRBJ1-2; 8 nucleotides agree with TRBD1. This CDR3 spans 13 amino acids. The V gene's germline CDR1 is MNHNY and CDR2 SVGAGI (reference sequence). V shed 5 bases and J 8 bases; nucleotides not matched to a gene: 7.

The V gene is TRBV6-6, the J gene TRBJ1-2, with 7 nucleotides matching TRBD1. This CDR3 is built from 13 residues. Germline V gene lookup returns CDR1 MNHNY and CDR2 SVGAGI (reference sequence). Trimming took 6 bases from V and 5 from J; bases not matched to a gene: 6. CDR3: CASRYGTAYGYTF. The CDR3 DNA follows: TGTGCCAGCAGATATGGGACAGCATATGGCTACACCTTC.

The V call is TRBV6-1, the J call TRBJ2-7; no clear D gene. CDR1 is MNHNS and CDR2 is SASEGT in the germline V gene. Trimming shortened V by 1 base and J by 6 bases, and 10 bases separated the two germline ends. CDR3 size: 13 residues. In DNA, the CDR3 is TGTGCCAGCAGTGAAGTGATAGGGATCGAGCAGTACTTC. This translates into CASSEVIGIEQYF.

The chain links TRBV27 to TRBJ2-7; D gene uncertain. Germline CDR1 MNHEY, CDR2 SMNVEV (reference sequence). The CDR3 has 16 amino acids. The V gene lost 6 bases and the J gene lost 1 base, with 19 bases spanning the gap. The DNA of the CDR3 is TGTGCCAGCAGAGCTGAAGCGCTAACCCCTTCCTACGAGCAGTACTTC. Protein: CASRAEALTPSYEQYF.

The rearrangement links TRBV7-9 to TRBJ1-1, with D perhaps TRBD1 (5 bases). The V end lost 0 bases, the J end lost 4 bases, and 12 bases lay between the germline ends. Per germline, CDR1 SEHNR and CDR2 FQNEAQ (reference sequence). The CDR3 is 15 residues long. The CDR3 loop reads CASSLASDRPTEAFF. For the CDR3, the DNA is TGTGCCAGCAGCTTAGCGAGTGACAGACCCACTGAAGCTTTCTTT.

This clone came up once. CDR3 region: CASSYGQVGYGYTF. The DNA for the CDR3 is TGTGCCAGCAGCTATGGACAGGTTGGGTATGGCTACACCTTC. V gene TRBV7-9 combines with J gene TRBJ1-2; 7 nucleotides match TRBD1. Trimming took 4 bases from V and 5 from J; bases not matched to a gene: 7. CDR3 length equals 14 residues. Germline CDR1 SEHNR, CDR2 FQNEAQ (reference sequence).

The CDR3 DNA sequence: TGTGCCAGCAGTGGTCGGGTACAAGAGACCCAGTACTTC. Translated: CASSGRVQETQYF. The V gene is TRBV2, the J gene TRBJ2-5, with no clear D. Germline lookup yields CDR1 SNHLY and CDR2 FYNNEI. Trimming shortened V by 4 bases and J by 2 bases, and 8 bases separated the two germline ends. The CDR3 covers 13 residues. Full variable domain (outside the CDR3, taken from reference TRBV2 and TRBJ2-5): EPEVTQTPSHQVTQMGQEVILRCVPISNHLYFYWYRQILGQKVEFLVSFYNNEISEKSEIFDDQFSVERPDGSNFTLKIRSTKLEDSAMYFCASSGRVQETQYFGPGTRLLVL.

The chain uses TRBV7-2 and TRBJ1-1; unclear D gene. The V gene's germline CDR1 is SGHTA and CDR2 FQGNSA. The CDR3 totals 14 residues. V dropped 1 base and J dropped 4 bases, with 10 bases sitting between them. The CDR3: CASSLGRLGTEAFF. Written as DNA, the CDR3 is TGTGCCAGCAGCTTAGGACGGCTAGGCACTGAAGCTTTCTTT. Full variable domain (rest looked up from reference TRBV7-2 and TRBJ1-1): GAGVSQSPSNKVTEKGKDVELRCDPISGHTALYWYRQSLGQGLEFLIYFQGNSAPDKSGLPSDRFSAERTGGSVSTLTIQRTQQEDSAVYLCASSLGRLGTEAFFGQGTRLTVV.

V is TRBV6-5 and J is TRBJ1-5; D gene ambiguous. The germline V and J ends were trimmed by 6 bases and 0 bases, with 9 bases remaining between them. Germline V lookup: CDR1 MNHEY, CDR2 SVGAGI. CDR3 length equals 14 residues. CDR3 region: CASRPYPSNQPQHF. DNA for the CDR3: TGTGCCAGCAGACCTTACCCTAGCAATCAGCCCCAGCATTTT.

The genes are TRBV18 and TRBJ1-6; D is ambiguous. With 3 bases removed from V and 0 bases from J, the gap between germline ends came to 3 bases. Germline V gives CDR1 KGHSH, CDR2 LQKENI. The CDR3 sequence is 14 residues long. CDR3 sequence reads: CASSPSSYNSPLHF. CDR3 nucleotide sequence: TGTGCCAGCTCACCTAGCTCCTATAATTCACCCCTCCACTTT.

The V call is TRBV2, the J call TRBJ1-4; D not certain. Germline CDR1 is SNHLY and CDR2 is FYNNEI. The CDR3 has 14 residues. Trimming stripped 6 bases from V and 8 bases from J, with 16 bases between. Here the CDR3 reads CASRVSPTTEKLFF. The CDR3, as DNA: TGTGCCAGCAGGGTCTCCCCAACAACGGAAAAACTGTTTTTT.